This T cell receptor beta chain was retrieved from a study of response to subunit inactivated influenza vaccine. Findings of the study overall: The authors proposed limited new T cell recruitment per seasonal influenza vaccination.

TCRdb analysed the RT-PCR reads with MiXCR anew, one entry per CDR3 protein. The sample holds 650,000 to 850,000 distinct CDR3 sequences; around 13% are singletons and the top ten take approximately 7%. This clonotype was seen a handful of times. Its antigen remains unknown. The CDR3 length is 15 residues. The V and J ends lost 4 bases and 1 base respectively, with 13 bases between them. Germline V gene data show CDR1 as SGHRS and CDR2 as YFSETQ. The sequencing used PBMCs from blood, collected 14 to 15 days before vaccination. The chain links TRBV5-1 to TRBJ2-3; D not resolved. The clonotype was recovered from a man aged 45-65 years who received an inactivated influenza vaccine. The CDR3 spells CASSQNTLGTDTQYF. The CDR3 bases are TGCGCCAGCAGCCAAAACACCCTAGGCACAGATACGCAGTATTTT.